This T cell receptor beta chain came from a study of T-cell memory formation after mild COVID-19 (dated by TCRdb to 2020 to 2023). Regarding the complete study: TCR sequence clusters from the two donors were found to be largely donor specific. The cohort comprised two young, previously healthy adult volunteers, one female and one male. Longitudinal TCRalpha and TCRbeta repertoire sequencing tracked T-cell clones expanding and contracting after mild COVID-19 in a couple of donors. The paper's findings and limits, for the study overall: Contracting CD4+ clones turned up mainly in the CM and EM memory subsets, whereas EMRA was where CD8+ clones were enriched. Clones that contracted from day 15 to 85 showed balanced CD4/CD8 phenotypes, whereas a second wave of clones that expanded from day 15 to 37 leaned towards CD4+. The second-wave clones that peaked on day 37 were not confirmed to be SARS-CoV-2 specific. The study included only two mild cases, and larger cohorts that include severe cases with pre-infection samples were judged to be necessary. Some responding clones were detected in pre-infection memory, suggesting pre-existing cross-reactive memory T cells joined the SARS-CoV-2 response.

Trimming accounts for 3 bases at V and 2 bases at J, while the number of junction bases matched to no gene is 2. Inclusive of the bounding cysteine and phenylalanine, the CDR3 is 15 residues long. This entry keeps only the CDR3 DNA: 45 bases, framed from base 1. In the germline V gene, CDR1 corresponds to SGDLS and CDR2 to YYNGEE. Sequencing was performed on an Illumina NovaSeq 6000. TCRalpha and TCRbeta cDNA libraries were constructed by 5'RACE with constant-segment primers, with sample barcodes and unique molecular identifiers being introduced. Trizol reagent was used to extract RNA from every sample. Library amplification was performed in two PCR steps, and a second sample barcode and Illumina TruSeq adapters were introduced in the second step. Sequencing of the libraries was done on an Illumina NovaSeq, producing 2 x 150 bp paired-end reads. Per the authors' processing: The reads were demultiplexed and collapsed into UMI-guided consensus sequences using migec v1.2.7. Using mixcr v2.1.11, UMI consensuses were aligned to TRA and TRB V and J templates and then assembled into clonotypes. Expanded or contracted clonotypes were those called significant by both edgeR and NoisET, with noise models trained on biological replicates. For edgeR calls, the thresholds were a false discovery rate-adjusted p below 0.01 and a log2 fold-change of 1. As an exploratory analysis of dynamics, max-normalized trajectories of the 1000 most abundant clonotypes were examined with PCA combined with hierarchical clustering. Each responding clone was given a CD4 or CD8 phenotype based on the CD4+ and CD8+ repertoires, which had been sequenced separately. Through fastp at Q25 and MiXCR, TCRdb rebuilt clones from the public reads, retaining in-frame beta chains. Each entry is one CDR3 protein sequence, shown with its most common DNA and genes. What appears here as the V and J calls and clone size reflects TCRdb's work, not the paper's. The sample data list 70,000 to 100,000 distinct CDR3 sequences, and roughly 16% of these were observed just once. Roughly two fifths of the sample is taken by the ten largest.

Ficoll-Paque density gradient centrifugation was the method used to isolate PBMCs. On this clonotype: Its antigen remains undetermined. No clone much larger than this one lies a single base away; base qualities are absent.

The specimen was PBMCs or a T cell subset sorted from them (not recorded which). This receptor chain uses TRBV9 and TRBJ2-1, and TRBD2 matches 10 of the central bases. This receptor was identified in a man younger than 35 who had mild COVID-19 (a few samples of this study predate the infection). The sample titles of this study are shuffled in the database, so cell type and time point are left out; the donor was told from shared clones. The CDR3 reads as follows: CASSGSGGAYNEQFF. The bases read TGTGCCAGCAGCGGGAGCGGGGGGGCCTACAATGAGCAGTTCTTC.